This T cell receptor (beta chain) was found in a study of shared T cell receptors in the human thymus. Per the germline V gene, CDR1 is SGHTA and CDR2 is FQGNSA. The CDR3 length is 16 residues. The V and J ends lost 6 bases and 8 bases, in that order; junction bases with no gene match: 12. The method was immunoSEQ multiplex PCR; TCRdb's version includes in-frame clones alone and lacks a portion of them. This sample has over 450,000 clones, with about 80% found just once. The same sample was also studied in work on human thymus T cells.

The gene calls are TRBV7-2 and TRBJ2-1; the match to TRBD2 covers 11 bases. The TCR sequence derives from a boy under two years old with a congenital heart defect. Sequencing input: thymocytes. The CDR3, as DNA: TGTGCCAGCAGGCAAATAGCGGGAGGGCGTCTCCATGAGCAGTTCTTC. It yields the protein CASRQIAGGRLHEQFF.